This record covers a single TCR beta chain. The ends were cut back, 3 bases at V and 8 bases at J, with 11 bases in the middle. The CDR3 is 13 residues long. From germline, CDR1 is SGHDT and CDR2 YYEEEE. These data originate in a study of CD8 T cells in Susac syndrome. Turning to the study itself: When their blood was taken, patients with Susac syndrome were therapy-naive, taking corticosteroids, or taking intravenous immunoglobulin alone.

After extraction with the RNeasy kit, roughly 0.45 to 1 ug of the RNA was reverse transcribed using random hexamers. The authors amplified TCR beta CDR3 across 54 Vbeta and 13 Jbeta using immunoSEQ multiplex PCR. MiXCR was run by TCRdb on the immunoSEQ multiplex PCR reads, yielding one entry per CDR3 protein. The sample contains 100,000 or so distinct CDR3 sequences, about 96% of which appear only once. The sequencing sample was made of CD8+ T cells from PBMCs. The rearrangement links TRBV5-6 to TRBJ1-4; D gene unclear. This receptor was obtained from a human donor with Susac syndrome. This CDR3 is CASSSEEREKLFF. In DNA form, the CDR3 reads TGTGCCAGCAGCTCCGAGGAAAGGGAAAAACTGTTTTTT. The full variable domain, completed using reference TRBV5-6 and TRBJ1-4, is DAGVTQSPTHLIKTRGQQVTLRCSPKSGHDTVSWYQQALGQGPQFIFQYYEEEERQRGNFPDRFSGHQFPNYSSELNVNALLLGDSALYLCASSSEEREKLFFGSGTQLSVL.